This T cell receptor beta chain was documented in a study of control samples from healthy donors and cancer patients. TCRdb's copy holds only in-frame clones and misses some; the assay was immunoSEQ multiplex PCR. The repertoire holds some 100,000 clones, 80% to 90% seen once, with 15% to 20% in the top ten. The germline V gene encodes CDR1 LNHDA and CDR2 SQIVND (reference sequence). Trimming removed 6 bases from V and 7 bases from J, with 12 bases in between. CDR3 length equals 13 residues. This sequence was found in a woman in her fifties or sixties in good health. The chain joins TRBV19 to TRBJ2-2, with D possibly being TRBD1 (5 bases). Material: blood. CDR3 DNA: TGTGCCAGTAGCCCCAGGGTTGGCGGGGAGCTGTTTTTT. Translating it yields CASSPRVGGELFF.